Below, 13 T cell receptor beta chains from the same sample are listed, as sequenced in a study of beta chain features in type 1 diabetes. Study results and caveats: Type 1 diabetes patients had TCRB CDR3s that were shorter (moderately but significantly so) in all four CD4+ subsets.

Isolated RNA was reverse transcribed in full, so expressed TCRB transcripts were sequenced. Assay: immunoSEQ multiplex PCR; the TCRdb copy retains only in-frame clones and omits some. The table has 300,000 or so clones, 13% seen once; the top ten hold approximately 0.016%. Their cognate antigens are unknown. Material for sequencing was naive CD4+ T cells from blood. The receptors derive from a woman in her late teens or twenties with type 1 diabetes.

The rearrangement joins TRBV28 to TRBJ2-7; TRBD1 matches at 7 bases. The V gene's germline CDR1 is MDHEN and CDR2 SYDVKM. Trimming at V came to 6 bases and at J to 9 bases, leaving 17 bases not matched to a gene. This CDR3 is 15 amino acids long. This CDR3 is CASRPSDRDSAMQYF. The CDR3 DNA reads as TGTGCCAGCAGGCCCAGCGACCGGGACAGCGCCATGCAGTACTTC.

This clone appeared a few times. V gene TRBV5-1 combines with J gene TRBJ2-1; D may be TRBD2 (6 bases). CDR1 is SGHRS, CDR2 YFSETQ, per germline. Between the trimmed V and J ends, which lost 4 bases and 8 bases, there was a span of 19 bases. This CDR3 comprises 15 residues. This chain's CDR3 is CASSVTGVWDDEQFF. The DNA of the CDR3 is TGCGCCAGCAGCGTGACGGGAGTGTGGGACGATGAGCAGTTCTTC.

This clone was recorded a few times. This chain uses TRBV14 with TRBJ2-7, with 14 bases fitting TRBD2. CDR3 length: 14 amino acids. V lost 7 bases to trimming and J lost 7 bases; unmatched junction nucleotides: 6. Germline V gives CDR1 SGHDN, CDR2 FVKESK. CDR3: CASNPGLAGAEQYV. The CDR3 bases are TGTGCCAGCAACCCGGGACTAGCGGGAGCTGAGCAGTACGTC.

In regard to this clone: Other DNA sequences in the sample encode the same CDR3. The chain combines TRBV18 with TRBJ2-5; TRBD1 agrees at 7 bases. The germline V gene has CDR1 KGHSH and CDR2 LQKENI. CDR3 size: 14 residues. The ends lost 3 bases at V and 5 bases at J; junction bases unmatched: 6. In DNA, the CDR3 is TGTGCCAGCTCACCCCGACAGGGTCGGGAGACCCAGTACTTC. Amino acids: CASSPRQGRETQYF.

This chain joins TRBV25-1 and TRBJ2-1, with D possibly TRBD2 on 6 matching bases. V dropped 7 bases and J dropped 4 bases, with 11 bases sitting between them. The CDR3 totals 13 residues. Germline-derived CDR1 and CDR2 are MGHDK and SYGVNS. CDR3: CASKGGVYNEQFF. Written as DNA, the CDR3 is TGTGCCAGCAAAGGCGGGGTGTACAATGAGCAGTTCTTC.

This clone was recorded a few times. J is TRBJ1-1 and V is TRBV10-3, with a possible D match to TRBD1 (6 bases). The CDR3 covers 13 residues. V was pared by 5 bases and J by 0 bases, with 7 bases between. Per the germline V gene, CDR1 is ENHRY and CDR2 is SYGVKD. CDR3 in amino acids: CAISQGMNTEAFF. The DNA of the CDR3 is TGTGCCATCAGTCAGGGGATGAACACTGAAGCTTTCTTT.

The rearrangement links TRBV30 to TRBJ1-1, with TRBD1 matching 11 bases. CDR3 length equals 14 residues. The V gene end was trimmed by 4 bases and the J gene end by 8 bases; junction bases not matched to a gene: 9. CDR1 GTSNPN and CDR2 SVGIG come from the germline V gene (reference sequence). The CDR3 sequence: CAWNQGQGASEAFF. In DNA form, the CDR3 reads TGTGCCTGGAACCAAGGACAGGGGGCTTCGGAAGCTTTCTTT.

In its sample, this clone was seen a few times. The chain's CDR3 is CASSLGTTATGNTYEQYF. The CDR3 DNA reads as TGTGCCAGCAGCTTGGGCACGACGGCGACAGGGAATACCTACGAGCAGTACTTC. The rearrangement links TRBV7-9 to TRBJ2-7; 7 bases match TRBD1. The germline V gene has CDR1 SEHNR and CDR2 FQNEAQ (reference sequence). There are 18 residues in the CDR3. Trimming at V came to 3 bases and at J to 2 bases, leaving 16 bases not matched to a gene.

In this sample, this clone turned up a few times. The chain employs TRBV15 and TRBJ2-6, with D possibly matching TRBD2 (5 bases). The CDR3 is 14 amino acids. V shed 8 bases and J shed 2 bases, with 10 bases lying between them. Germline V lookup: CDR1 LNHNV, CDR2 YYDKDF (reference sequence). The CDR3, as DNA: TGTGCCACCCGCGGGCTGGCTGGGGCCAACGTCCTGACTTTC. This codes for CATRGLAGANVLTF.

The chain links TRBV25-1 to TRBJ2-3; TRBD2 aligns across 10 bases. J lost 0 bases, V lost 3 bases, and 9 bases had no gene match. The germline gives CDR1 MGHDK, CDR2 SYGVNS. This CDR3 has 18 residues. CDR3 sequence (DNA): TGTGCCAGCAGTGAGTTGACTAGCGGGTTACGTAGCACAGATACGCAGTATTTT. It encodes CASSELTSGLRSTDTQYF.

The J gene is TRBJ1-3, the V gene TRBV30; TRBD1 might be the D (5 bases). The CDR3 runs 15 residues. Trimming took off 3 bases at V and 1 base at J, with 13 bases between the two ends. Germline V gives CDR1 GTSNPN, CDR2 SVGIG (reference sequence). The CDR3 DNA follows: TGTGCCTGGAGAGTGACAGCAGAATCTGGAAACACCATATATTTT. This encodes CAWRVTAESGNTIYF. The full variable domain, its missing parts supplied by reference TRBV30 and TRBJ1-3, is SQTIHQWPATLVQPVGSPLSLECTVEGTSNPNLYWYRQAAGRGLQLLFYSVGIGQISSEVPQNLSASRPQDRQFILSSKKLLLSDSGFYLCAWRVTAESGNTIYFGEGSWLTVV.

V usage is TRBV6-5 and J usage is TRBJ2-5; TRBD2 aligns across 7 bases. Germline V gene sequence: CDR1 MNHEY, CDR2 SVGAGI. The junction had 8 bases not matched to a gene; V was cut back by 6 bases and J by 4 bases. CDR3 size: 14 residues. The CDR3 bases are TGTGCCAGCAGGCATAAACGGGAGGTAGAGACCCAGTACTTC. Translating it yields CASRHKREVETQYF.

This clone was detected only a few times. The chain recombines TRBV5-1 with TRBJ2-1; the D gene is possibly TRBD1 (5 bases). Deletions cut 1 base from V and 1 base from J, with 9 bases between. The length of the CDR3 is 15 residues. Germline V lookup: CDR1 SGHRS, CDR2 YFSETQ. CDR3 amino acids: CASSLRGASYNEQFF. CDR3 coding DNA: TGCGCCAGCAGCTTGAGGGGCGCGTCCTACAATGAGCAGTTCTTC.